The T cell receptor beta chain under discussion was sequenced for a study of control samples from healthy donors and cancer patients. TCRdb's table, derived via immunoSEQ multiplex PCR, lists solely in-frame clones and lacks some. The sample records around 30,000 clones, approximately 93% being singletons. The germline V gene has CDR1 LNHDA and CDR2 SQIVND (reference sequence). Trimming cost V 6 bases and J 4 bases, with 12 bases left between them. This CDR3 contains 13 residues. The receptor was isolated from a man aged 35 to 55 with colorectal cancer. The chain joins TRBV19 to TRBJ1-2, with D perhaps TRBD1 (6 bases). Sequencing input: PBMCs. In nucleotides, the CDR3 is TGTGCCAGTAGCCCGGACAGAGGCTATGGCTACACCTTC. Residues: CASSPDRGYGYTF.